Each of the 14 T cell receptor beta chains below was sequenced from the same sample in a study of blood T cell repertoires in COVID-19. Using immunoSEQ multiplex PCR, the repertoire was profiled, and TCRdb retains in-frame clones only, with some absent. This table holds 200,000 to 300,000 clones, 70% to 90% found once. Sequencing was performed on PBMCs or T cells enriched from blood (not recorded which). These receptor sequences come from a man in his forties or fifties who had been exposed to COVID-19.

The V and J genes are TRBV11-2 and TRBJ2-5, with D possibly being TRBD1 (5 bases). Germline-derived CDR1 and CDR2 are SGHAT and FQNNGV. The CDR3 sequence is 16 residues long. The V and J ends lost 0 bases and 1 base respectively, with 12 bases between them. The CDR3 sequence is CASSLDLRQFQETQYF. The CDR3 coding sequence is TGTGCCAGCAGCTTAGATCTGAGACAGTTCCAAGAGACCCAGTACTTC.

V gene TRBV28 combines with J gene TRBJ1-1; tentatively, D is TRBD1 (5 bases). Per the germline V gene, CDR1 is MDHEN and CDR2 is SYDVKM. The V end was cut by 3 bases, the J end by 5 bases, with 16 bases between. The length of the CDR3 is 15 residues. The CDR3 spells CASSFMRARGTEAFF. The DNA for the CDR3 is TGTGCCAGCAGTTTTATGAGGGCGCGGGGGACTGAAGCTTTCTTT.

V usage is TRBV7-3 and J usage is TRBJ2-7; 7 bases are shared with TRBD1. The junction had 7 bases not matched to a gene; V was cut back by 5 bases and J by 6 bases. CDR3 length: 13 amino acids. The germline CDR1 and CDR2 sequences are SGHTA and FQGTGA. The CDR3 DNA follows: TGTGCCAGCAGCCGCGACAGGGTTGCCGAGCAGTACTTC. Translated: CASSRDRVAEQYF. Using reference TRBV7-3 and TRBJ2-7 for the parts outside the CDR3, the full variable domain is GAGVSQTPSNKVTEKGKYVELRCDPISGHTALYWYRQSLGQGPEFLIYFQGTGAADDSGLPNDRFFAVRPEGSVSTLKIQRTERGDSAVYLCASSRDRVAEQYFGPGTRLTVT.

This chain uses TRBV5-1 with TRBJ1-2; D is unclear. Trimming left V 4 bases short and J 2 bases short, with 12 bases between. The CDR3 sequence is 14 residues long. CDR1 SGHRS and CDR2 YFSETQ come from the germline V gene. CDR3 nucleotides: TGCGCCAGCAGCCGAACTGATTCCAACTATGGCTACACCTTC. Protein product: CASSRTDSNYGYTF.

The V and J genes are TRBV10-3 and TRBJ1-5; 7 bases are a match to TRBD1. CDR3 length equals 15 residues. V gave up 6 bases and J gave up 1 base; unmatched junction bases: 6. Germline assignment: CDR1 ENHRY and CDR2 SYGVKD. The CDR3 spells CAISEQGTSNQPQHF. DNA of the CDR3: TGTGCCATCAGCGAACAGGGGACCAGCAATCAGCCCCAGCATTTT.

This chain links TRBV10-3 with TRBJ2-3; D is undetermined. V was clipped by 4 bases and J by 3 bases, with 5 bases between them. The CDR3 is 12 residues long. Germline loops: CDR1 ENHRY, CDR2 SYGVKD. The CDR3 sequence: CAISVTTDTQYF. The CDR3 region has the DNA TGTGCCATCAGTGTGACAACAGATACGCAGTATTTT.

The chain is built from TRBV24-1 and TRBJ2-5; TRBD1 matches at 7 bases. Germline CDR1 is KGHDR and CDR2 is SFDVKD. This CDR3 has 16 residues. After removal of 3 bases from V and 2 bases from J, the junction contained 8 bases not matched to a gene. The CDR3 DNA reads as TGTGCCACCAGTGATCCTGGGACAGCATTACAAGAGACCCAGTACTTC. Amino acid sequence: CATSDPGTALQETQYF.

The J gene is TRBJ1-6, the V gene TRBV28, with 7 bases aligning to TRBD1. The V gene's germline CDR1 is MDHEN and CDR2 SYDVKM. Trimming at V came to 3 bases and at J to 0 bases, leaving 8 bases not matched to a gene. This CDR3 spans 18 amino acids. The CDR3 sequence: CASSFRQGGSSYNSPLHF. The CDR3, as DNA: TGTGCCAGCAGTTTCCGTCAGGGGGGCAGCTCCTATAATTCACCCCTCCACTTT.

This chain uses TRBV30 with TRBJ2-7; 8 bases are shared with TRBD1. V lost 5 bases and J lost 2; bases outside the gene matches: 14. There are 16 residues in the CDR3. Germline assignment: CDR1 GTSNPN and CDR2 SVGIG (reference sequence). This CDR3 reads CAWEVRGQEIPYEQYF. The CDR3 DNA reads TGTGCCTGGGAAGTCCGGGGACAGGAAATCCCCTACGAGCAGTACTTC.

The gene calls are TRBV28 and TRBJ2-1, with 7 bases that match TRBD2. CDR1 is MDHEN, CDR2 SYDVKM, per germline. The CDR3 is 14 amino acids. V was clipped by 3 bases and J by 5 bases; unmatched bases: 4. CDR3 amino acids: CASSLRTRNNEQFF. As DNA, the CDR3 is TGTGCCAGCAGTTTGAGGACTAGGAACAATGAGCAGTTCTTC.

The V call is TRBV2, the J call TRBJ1-3, with a possible D match to TRBD1 (6 bases). The ends were cut back, 5 bases at V and 0 bases at J, with 14 bases in the middle. Germline loops: CDR1 SNHLY, CDR2 FYNNEI. The CDR3 length is 16 residues. The CDR3 region is CASSIMGASSGNTIYF. CDR3 nucleotide sequence: TGTGCCAGCAGTATAATGGGGGCCAGCTCTGGAAACACCATATATTTT.

This chain links TRBV5-1 with TRBJ2-3, with D perhaps matching TRBD1 (5 bases). Germline assignment: CDR1 SGHRS and CDR2 YFSETQ. The CDR3 is 15 residues long. Trimming pared 2 bases from V and 1 base from J, leaving 11 bases between. CDR3 DNA: TGCGCCAGCAGCTTCACCCCGACAGGCACAGATACGCAGTATTTT. It is translated as CASSFTPTGTDTQYF. Full variable domain (remainder filled in from reference TRBV5-1 and TRBJ2-3): KAGVTQTPRYLIKTRGQQVTLSCSPISGHRSVSWYQQTPGQGLQFLFEYFSETQRNKGNFPGRFSGRQFSNSRSEMNVSTLELGDSALYLCASSFTPTGTDTQYFGPGTRLTVL.

The chain couples TRBV5-1 to TRBJ1-1, with 8 bases fitting TRBD1. Trimming took 3 bases from V and 4 from J; bases not matched to a gene: 8. In germline, CDR1 is SGHRS, CDR2 YFSETQ. The CDR3 sequence is 15 residues long. Here the CDR3 DNA reads TGCGCCAGCAGCTCGAACCCAGGACAGGGCACTGAAGCTTTCTTT. Its protein is CASSSNPGQGTEAFF.

The chain uses TRBV5-5 and TRBJ2-3; 8 bases match TRBD1. Losses at the gene ends were 4 bases for V and 5 bases for J; bases not matched to a gene: 6. This CDR3 contains 14 residues. The germline CDR1 and CDR2 sequences are SGHKS and YYEKEE (reference sequence). CDR3 residues: CASSIQGAEDTQYF. The CDR3 DNA follows: TGTGCCAGCAGCATCCAGGGGGCTGAAGATACGCAGTATTTT.